The sequence of this T cell receptor beta chain was determined in a study of OX40 agonist ivuxolimab in advanced cancers. At the level of the whole study: The costimulatory receptor OX40 (CD134) was targeted by ivuxolimab, a fully human IgG2 agonistic monoclonal antibody. Intravenous ivuxolimab was administered to patients every 2 weeks at six dose levels: 0.01, 0.1, 0.3, 1.5, 3 and 10 mg/kg. Of the roughly 52 patients in dose escalation, around 20 had hepatocellular carcinoma, about 15 had melanoma, 9 had renal cell carcinoma and 9 had head and neck cancer. The dose-escalation cohort was about 86% male with a mean age of about 65 years, ranging from about 23 to 85. Prior anti-PD-1, anti-PD-L1 or anti-CTLA-4 therapy was permitted, and 40% of dose-escalation patients had received checkpoint inhibitors. Three dose-escalation patients achieved partial responses, one with hepatocellular carcinoma and two with cutaneous melanoma. Peripheral TCRbeta sequencing aimed to test whether ivuxolimab altered TCR sequence diversity and caused clonal T-cell expansion. The paper describes the monotherapy dose-escalation part (N ≈ 52 patients) of the phase I trial of ivuxolimab.

The trial excluded patients who had a history of autoimmune disease or who were on systemic immunosuppression. Peripheral blood for TCR sequencing was collected from all dose cohorts at baseline, on cycle 4 day 1, and on cycle 7 day 1. The samples were taken from a phase I, first-in-human, multicenter, open-label dose-escalation trial of ivuxolimab. Adults with locally advanced or metastatic head and neck squamous cell, hepatocellular, melanoma or renal cell carcinoma were enrolled in the trial. Before TCR sequencing, CD4+ and CD8+ T cells were separately sorted from peripheral blood. Genomic DNA was isolated from the sorted cells so that the TCRbeta CDR3 region could be sequenced. The immunoSEQ Assay was used for sequencing of TCRbeta CDR3 regions. Not all clones reach the TCRdb copy of this immuneACCESS table, which keeps in-frame sequences only. Checked studies attribute under half of the gap to unresolved V genes and leave the rest unexplained. The sample table holds around 100,000 clones, of which 75% to 95% were seen once. Of the sample, 0.54% falls within the top ten clones.

This clone was found once. No antigen is known for it. Base qualities are not provided; no much larger clone lies one nucleotide away. Beyond this particular receptor, the publication reports: In the 0.1-3.0 mg/kg groups, partial responders had among the lowest normalized peripheral clonal expansion, particularly in CD8+ T cells. The antigen specificity of the clonally expanded peripheral T cells was not determined. At doses of 0.1 to 3.0 mg/kg, clonal expansion of both CD4+ and CD8+ T cells in blood was seen between baseline and week 6. Low levels of normalized T-cell clonal expansion were also shown by some nonresponding patients. On average, CD8+ T cells showed more expanded clones than CD4+ T cells after ivuxolimab.

From the cysteine up to the phenylalanine, the CDR3 has a length of 17 residues. Left in the record is the CDR3 DNA by itself, 51 bases read in frame from the first base. V lost 2 bases and J lost 5 bases, and the count of bases not matched to a germline gene is 11. Sequences LNHNV (CDR1) and YYDKDF (CDR2) are obtained from the germline V gene (reference sequence). This sequence was found in an adult with an advanced solid tumor such as melanoma, head and neck, liver or kidney cancer. Sequencing used CD4+ or CD8+ T cells sorted from blood, obtained in a trial of the OX40 agonist ivuxolimab. Recombination connected TRBV15 to TRBJ1-4, and TRBD1 aligns with 7 junction nucleotides. The CDR3 reads as follows: CATSRKRTGVTNEKLFF. The sequenced DNA is TGTGCCACCAGCAGAAAGAGGACAGGAGTTACGAATGAAAAACTGTTTTTT.